Listed here is a single T cell receptor beta chain. Its antigen remains unidentified. No base quality information exists; no much larger clone differs at one position. Libraries were built with the immunoSEQ multiplex PCR assay. For the multiplex PCR, a mixture combining 60 forward primers for TCR Vbeta segments and 13 reverse primers for TCR Jbeta segments was used. Amplification of the CDR3 region of rearranged TCR beta genes was performed with a multiplex PCR assay on genomic DNA. Amplified TCR beta libraries were sequenced as 87-base-pair reads on the Illumina HiSeq System. Processing in the source paper ran as follows. A later analysis tallied some 79 million unique TCR beta chains across the approximately 670 repertoires, and around 10 million of those chains were shared by two or more donors. A nearest-neighbor algorithm error-corrected the raw reads and collapsed the reads into unique sequences, merging closely related sequences to remove PCR and sequencing errors. To assign V, D and J gene segments, CDR3 sequences were aligned to IMGT reference sequences. For a sequence to be retained, a match of at least six nucleotides to both a V gene segment and a J gene segment was required. Rearrangements were classified as productive when the CDR3 lacked stop codons and remained in frame with V and J, and all other rearrangements were classified as non-productive. CDR3 was defined by IMGT convention, running from the second conserved V-encoded cysteine to the conserved J-encoded phenylalanine. Sequences without an unambiguous match to a single V gene segment were excluded from the earlier analysis of 450 to 650 of the donors. An earlier analysis of fewer than 650 of the donors classified V segments as functional when productive rearrangements were above 56.7% and as segregating when the standard deviation between donors was above 5%. A statistical classification framework was built for diagnosing cytomegalovirus status from the catalog of TCR beta chain sequences. V and J gene assignment, in a later analysis, came from comparing TCR nucleotide sequences with IMGT/GENE-DB human TR gene sequences. In a later analysis, CDR3 sequences and most-parsimonious VDJ recombination scenarios were assigned using the TCRdist pipeline. A later analysis defined each TCR beta chain by its CDR3 amino acid sequence plus V-gene family, and excluded reads lacking a unique V-gene family. A later analysis removed 550 to 700 highly shared, low-generation-probability nucleotide sequences to deal with suspected cross-contamination and a sequencing artifact. In a later analysis, a clonal expansion index was calculated for each public chain from normalized within-repertoire ranks of inferred template counts. A later analysis computed generation probabilities with a VDJ recombination model fitted to out-of-frame rearrangements, and checked the results against IGoR. In a later analysis, hypergeometric tests were used to score TCR-TCR, TCR-HLA and TCR-CMV co-occurrence, with a repertoire-size bias correction applied to TCR pairs. A later analysis estimated false discovery rates by permuting HLA or CMV assignments 20 times. In a later analysis, co-occurring TCRs were grouped using DBSCAN, and TCRdist sequence similarity was added for clustering within HLA-allele-positive subsets. Repertoires with fewer than 30,000 or more than 120,000 public chains were left out of co-occurrence clustering, as were four to six repertoires with anomalous nucleotide sharing. TCRdb stores this immuneACCESS table with in-frame sequences only. Part of the clones is absent; in the studies checked, under half of the shortfall reflects unresolved V genes, and no reason is known for the rest. V and J calls and clone size are those listed in that table; D and trimming were worked out from the DNA. The sample has 85,000 to 100,000 clones on record, roughly 80% of them singletons. Roughly 7.3% of the sample is in the top ten clones.

The sample is drawn from a study of cytomegalovirus exposure and HLA in healthy donors (dated by TCRdb to about 2017). Broadly, across the study: An earlier analysis of several hundred of the donors reported 250 to 300 Gb of sequence data and some 120 million unique TCR beta sequences from approximately 180 million T cells. Approximately 300 gigabases of sequencing data and around 85 million unique TCR sequences made up an early release that covered roughly 670 HLA-typed donors. Among the approximately 420 genotyped donors, approximately 82% belonged to the genetic ancestry cluster associated with self-reported Caucasian donors. The study was designed to test whether signatures of past pathogen exposure could be identified by cataloging public T cell receptors. The study used immunosequencing to profile the T cell repertoires of approximately 640 subjects and linked those repertoires to cytomegalovirus serostatus. Along with the roughly 670-subject first cohort, a separate validation cohort of over 90 different subjects was used. High-throughput TCR immunosequencing, statistical association of individual TCRs with disease status, and machine learning were combined to predict cytomegalovirus infection status. A later analysis re-examined previously published TCR beta repertoires from over 500 donors and added high-resolution HLA genotyping to investigate patterns of TCR occurrence. Rather than using new phenotypic data, the later analysis identified candidate immune exposures from TCR beta sequences and from how often those sequences occurred across donors. An earlier analysis of around 580 of the donors used high-throughput TCR beta sequencing to judge whether each TCR beta V gene segment behaved as functional or pseudogenic. Alongside the repertoire data, information on donor age, sex, ethnicity and CMV serostatus was compiled. A later genetic analysis took genome-wide SNP genotypes for about 55% of the roughly 670 donors and used that subset as a discovery cohort. All discovery cohort repertoires had been generated using a single sequencing platform. HLA typing covered class I and class II loci at four-digit resolution. The number of typed donors differed by locus: about 620-640 for A, B, C, DRB1 and DQB1; 522 for DQA1; 606 for DPA1; and around 490 for DPB1. Roughly 5 DR-DQ haplotypes were treated as single units for association and clustering because of strong linkage in the cohort. Across approximately 400 genotyped donors of the cohort, an average of about 240,000 unique TCR beta nucleotide sequences per donor were sequenced, and roughly 17% of those sequences were non-productive.

Trimming removed 0 bases from V and 9 bases from J, leaving 9 bases between the germline ends. The CDR3 measures 13 amino acids from cysteine to phenylalanine. Of all the DNA, just the CDR3 is kept, 39 bases in frame from base 1. The CDR1 and CDR2 encoded by the germline V gene are SQVTM and ANQGSEA. Overall study outcomes, separate from this receptor: According to a later analysis, most CMV-associated TCR beta chains appeared to be HLA-restricted, and the HLA associations seemed to be driven largely by CMV exposure. When HLA alleles, especially DR and DQ, strongly co-occurred, TCR associations were difficult to assign to individual alleles. A later genetic analysis associated a missense DCLRE1C variant with V-gene and J-gene trimming of TCR beta chains, and an independent cohort replicated the association. HLA typing was unavailable for some donors at each locus, so association tests used only the typed subset. A later genetic analysis reported fewer N-insertions in productive TCRs among donors in an Asian-associated ancestry cluster than the roughly 650-donor mean. In vitro tests confirmed that a few of the cytomegalovirus-associated TCR beta chains recognize cytomegalovirus antigens. It was suggested by the authors that the approach could potentially be generalized to other disease states and immunological phenotypes. Most TCR sequences were seen in very few donors, while some public TCRs were found in many individuals. Linkage disequilibrium might explain the correlated functional status among segregating V segments, but an unknown experimental factor could not be excluded. In a later analysis, the rate of TCR association differed among HLA loci, with DRB1 alleles having the most associated TCRs and HLA-C alleles having the fewest. Presence/absence analyses assumed roughly uniform sequencing depth across donors, an assumption that may not hold. According to a later analysis, parvovirus B19, influenza, CMV and Epstein-Barr virus appeared linked to several top co-occurrence clusters. A further reported finding was that TCR beta sequences accurately predicted the HLA-A and HLA-B alleles for most subjects in the first cohort. About 17 rarely observed V segments, including chromosome 9 orphons, were excluded from the earlier analysis of several hundred of the donors because counts were too low. In both the original and validation cohorts, the classifier was reported to diagnose cytomegalovirus status with high specificity and sensitivity. Some IMGT-functional V segments, including TRBV6-2 and TRBV6-3, could not be distinguished by the 87-base-pair reads and were therefore excluded. A group of highly shared sequence variants was considered likely to be a technical artifact of the sequencing pipeline. A later analysis found that HLA-associated TCR beta chains were more clonally expanded and had lower generation probabilities than equally common non-associated chains. In an earlier analysis of 500 to 650 of the donors, most TCR beta V segments appeared in productive rearrangements about 90% or about 30% of the time, broadly matching IMGT annotations. Immune exposure information for the cohort was limited to CMV serostatus. This cohort had only TCR beta chains sequenced, and the lack of alpha or paired-chain data limited which features could be detected. The study gave a list of some 150 TCR beta chains associated with cytomegalovirus. In a later analysis, 16,951 TCR beta sequences were associated with specific HLA alleles at a false discovery rate of 0.05.

The cohort comprised fewer than 750 healthy bone marrow donors. Cohort members were all nominally healthy when sampled, although unrecorded immune exposures were likely present. The donor tested CMV seropositive, placing the donor among the 250 to 300 seropositive members of the cohort. Each donor provided a peripheral blood sample, and peripheral blood mononuclear cells were used for TCR beta sequencing. Genomic DNA extraction from the blood cell samples was performed with the Qiagen DNeasy Blood Extraction Kit. The sequenced sample was PBMCs. The source of this sequence is a man aged 50 to 60 in good health and CMV-seropositive. Recombination joined TRBV29-1 with TRBJ1-6, with TRBD1 as a weak D call on 5 bases. In nucleotides, the sequence is TGCAGCGTTGAAGAAGGGGATGGTTCACCCCTCCACTTT. It is translated as CSVEEGDGSPLHF.